Each of the 10 T cell receptor beta chains below was sequenced from the same sample in a study of blood T cell repertoires in COVID-19. The assay was immunoSEQ multiplex PCR, and TCRdb's table has in-frame clones only and misses some. Of under 300,000 clones listed, approximately 90% are singletons. Specimen: PBMCs or T cells enriched from blood (not recorded which). The receptor source for this set is a man aged 35 to 55 who had recovered from COVID-19.

This chain links TRBV7-8 with TRBJ2-1; no definite D call. Germline values: CDR1 SGHVS, CDR2 FQNEAQ. This CDR3 is 14 amino acids long. V was clipped by 4 bases and J by 6 bases, with 13 bases between them. The CDR3 DNA is TGTGCCAGCAGCTCGTCCGTATTTCTCAATGAGCAGTTCTTC. It specifies CASSSSVFLNEQFF.

This clone has a single count. This chain links TRBV4-1 with TRBJ2-1, with 7 bases fitting TRBD2. V lost 2 bases to trimming and J lost 8 bases; unmatched junction nucleotides: 6. The CDR3 contains 14 residues. Germline V gene lookup returns CDR1 MGHRA and CDR2 YSYEKL. CDR3 sequence (DNA): TGCGCCAGCAGCCAAACCGGGGGAGGGTATGAGCAGTTCTTC. Residues: CASSQTGGGYEQFF.

Only one count was recorded for this clone. The chain couples TRBV11-2 to TRBJ2-1, with a possible D match to TRBD2 (5 bases). Germline V gives CDR1 SGHAT, CDR2 FQNNGV. Trimming took off 5 bases at V and 4 bases at J, with 18 bases between the two ends. This CDR3 comprises 16 residues. The CDR3 sequence: CASSPGDSRRYNEQFF. The CDR3 coding sequence is TGTGCCAGCAGCCCCGGTGATAGCAGGAGGTACAATGAGCAGTTCTTC.

This chain links TRBV7-4 with TRBJ1-2; possibly TRBD1 for D (6 bases). Trimming removed 5 bases at V and 4 bases at J, with 23 bases between. The CDR3 totals 17 residues. Germline CDR1 SGHVT, CDR2 SQSDAQ. This chain's CDR3 is CASSLFVCWGLGYGYTF. CDR3 nucleotides: TGTGCCAGCAGCCTGTTTGTCTGCTGGGGGCTGGGCTATGGCTACACCTTC.

The V call is TRBV24-1, the J call TRBJ2-1, with D possibly being TRBD1 (6 bases). Trimming pared 1 base from V and 7 bases from J, leaving 16 bases between. The CDR3 loop spans 16 amino acids. In germline, CDR1 is KGHDR, CDR2 SFDVKD. CDR3 loop: CATSDLTDRNKNEQFF. CDR3 sequence (DNA): TGTGCCACCAGTGATTTAACGGACAGAAATAAGAATGAGCAGTTCTTC.

The chain combines TRBV27 with TRBJ2-3; 12 nucleotides match TRBD2. This CDR3 spans 16 amino acids. The trim removed 3 bases at V and 4 bases at J, leaving 5 bases unmatched. CDR1 and CDR2 (germline): MNHEY, SMNVEV (reference sequence). The CDR3 nucleotides read TGTGCCAGCAGTTTGCCTAGCGGGGGGGCCTCAGATACGCAGTATTTT. Amino acids: CASSLPSGGASDTQYF.

V is TRBV28 and J is TRBJ2-5; 11 bases map to TRBD2. Germline V gene lookup returns CDR1 MDHEN and CDR2 SYDVKM. The CDR3 length is 16 residues. V shed 5 bases, J shed 1 base, and the junction held 6 bases outside the gene matches. The CDR3 is CASSLGTSGVQETQYF. CDR3 coding DNA: TGTGCCAGCAGTCTCGGGACTAGCGGAGTCCAAGAGACCCAGTACTTC.

The chain carries TRBV7-2 and TRBJ1-2, with 7 nucleotides matching TRBD1. The V and J ends lost 5 bases and 6 bases, in that order; junction bases with no gene match: 15. Germline V gene data show CDR1 as SGHTA and CDR2 as FQGNSA. The CDR3 covers 16 residues. The DNA for the CDR3 is TGTGCCAGCAGCAAACAGGGCACAGGGGAGAATGATGGCTACACCTTC. It translates to CASSKQGTGENDGYTF.

This clone was picked up one time. The V and J genes are TRBV7-9 and TRBJ1-5, with D possibly TRBD1 on 5 matching bases. Trimming left V 5 bases short and J 1 base short, with 12 bases between. The CDR3 covers 15 residues. Germline lookup yields CDR1 SEHNR and CDR2 FQNEAQ (reference sequence). The CDR3 DNA is TGTGCCAGCAGCGCGGGACTCCCGAGCAATCAGCCCCAGCATTTT. It yields the protein CASSAGLPSNQPQHF.

The chain has TRBV2 and TRBJ2-7; maybe TRBD2 (5 bases). Germline-derived CDR1 and CDR2 are SNHLY and FYNNEI. Trimming stripped 5 bases from V and 3 bases from J, with 17 bases between. There are 15 residues in the CDR3. CDR3 coding DNA: TGTGCCAGCAGTTTCGGGTCTAGCAAGAACTACGAGCAGTACTTC. Protein sequence: CASSFGSSKNYEQYF. The whole variable domain, filled in from reference TRBV2 and TRBJ2-7, reads EPEVTQTPSHQVTQMGQEVILRCVPISNHLYFYWYRQILGQKVEFLVSFYNNEISEKSEIFDDQFSVERPDGSNFTLKIRSTKLEDSAMYFCASSFGSSKNYEQYFGPGTRLTVT.